The clone carrying this T cell receptor beta chain was recorded a few times. Antigen: not known. TCRdb independently ran MiXCR on the 5' RACE reads; one entry per CDR3 protein. This table holds some 140,000 distinct CDR3 sequences, roughly 8.4% found once. This sample stems from a study of CD8 T cells in ankylosing spondylitis. The V segment lost 4 bases and the J segment 3 bases; nucleotides outside the gene matches: 3. The germline V gene encodes CDR1 ENHRY and CDR2 SYGVKD. This CDR3 is built from 15 residues. Study results and caveats: Matched ankylosing spondylitis synovial fluid reportedly showed significant enrichment of disease-linked clones. Disease-linked clones, CD8+, were relatively rare in peripheral blood.

This TCR came from a male donor with ankylosing spondylitis. Material for sequencing was synovial fluid, either unsorted or a sorted T cell fraction (not recorded which). This chain connects TRBV10-3 to TRBJ1-3, with 10 bases aligning to TRBD1. This chain's CDR3 is CAISVGQGFGNTIYF. In nucleotides, the CDR3 is TGTGCCATCAGTGTGGGACAGGGGTTTGGAAACACCATATATTTT.